The entry below gives a single T cell receptor beta chain sequence along with its context. Its antigen is still unknown. Germline V gene lookup returns CDR1 SGHRS and CDR2 YFSETQ. V lost 0 bases to trimming and J lost 5 bases, with 11 bases between them. This CDR3 is built from 14 residues. In the PCR, 60 Vbeta and 13 Jbeta primers were used. Sequenced by immunoSEQ multiplex PCR; TCRdb stores in-frame clones only, minus some. The table lists around 280,000 clones, about 90% of them singletons. These data come from a study of cytomegalovirus exposure and HLA in healthy donors. Whole-study results and caveats: Previous analysis showed most TCR beta V segments were productive about 87% or about 30% of the time. A likely sequencing artifact accounted for one observed cluster of highly shared sequence variants. Several top significant clusters appeared, in a later analysis, to be linked to common viral pathogens.

Specimen: PBMCs. This chain connects TRBV5-1 to TRBJ2-5, with D tentatively TRBD2 (6 bases). This receptor was obtained from a young woman in good health and CMV-seronegative. The CDR3 DNA reads TGCGCCAGCAGCTTGGCCAGCGCGGGGGAGACCCAGTACTTC. The encoded protein is CASSLASAGETQYF.